The subject of this entry is one TCR beta chain. These data belong to a study of monozygotic twins with inflammatory bowel disease. Germline V CDR1 and CDR2: LNHDA, SQIVND (reference sequence). This CDR3 is built from 14 residues. A 2.5 ml blood sample was drawn per donor. One entry per CDR3 protein, without DNA, is what TCRdb gives after re-calling the 5' RACE reads. The sample spans around 380,000 distinct CDR3 sequences; the ten largest clones claim around 2.4%. Sequencing was carried out using blood. The TCR comes from a human donor with ulcerative colitis or Crohn's disease, or a healthy co-twin of an affected twin (not recorded which). The V gene is TRBV19, the J gene TRBJ1-2. CDR3 in amino acids: CASNGGLRDYGYTF.